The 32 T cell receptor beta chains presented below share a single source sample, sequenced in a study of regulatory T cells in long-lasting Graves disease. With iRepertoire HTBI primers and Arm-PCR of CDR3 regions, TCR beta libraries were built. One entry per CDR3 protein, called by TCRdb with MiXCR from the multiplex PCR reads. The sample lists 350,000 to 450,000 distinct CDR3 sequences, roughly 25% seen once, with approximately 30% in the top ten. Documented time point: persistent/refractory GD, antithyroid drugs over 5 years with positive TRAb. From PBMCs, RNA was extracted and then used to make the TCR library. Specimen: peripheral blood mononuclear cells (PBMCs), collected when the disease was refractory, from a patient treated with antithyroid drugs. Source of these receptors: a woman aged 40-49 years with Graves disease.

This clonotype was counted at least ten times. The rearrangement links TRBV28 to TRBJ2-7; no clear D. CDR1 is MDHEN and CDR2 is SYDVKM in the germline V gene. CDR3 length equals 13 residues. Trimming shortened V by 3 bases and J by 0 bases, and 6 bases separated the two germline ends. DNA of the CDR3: TGTGCCAGCAGTTTGCACAGCTCCTACGAGCAGTACTTC. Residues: CASSLHSSYEQYF.

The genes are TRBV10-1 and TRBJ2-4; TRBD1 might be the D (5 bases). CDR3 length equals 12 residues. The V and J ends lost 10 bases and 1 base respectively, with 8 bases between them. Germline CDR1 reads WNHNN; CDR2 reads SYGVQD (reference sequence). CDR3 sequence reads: CATYRAKNIQYF. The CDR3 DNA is TGCGCCACCTACAGGGCCAAAAACATTCAGTACTTC.

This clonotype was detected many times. CDR3 DNA: TGTGCCAGCATGGGACCTACTGAAGCTTTCTTT. Encoded protein: CASMGPTEAFF. J is TRBJ1-1 and V is TRBV2; the D gene is possibly TRBD1 (5 bases). Per germline, CDR1 SNHLY and CDR2 FYNNEI. The CDR3 length is 11 residues. V gave up 7 bases and J gave up 5 bases, with 8 bases separating them.

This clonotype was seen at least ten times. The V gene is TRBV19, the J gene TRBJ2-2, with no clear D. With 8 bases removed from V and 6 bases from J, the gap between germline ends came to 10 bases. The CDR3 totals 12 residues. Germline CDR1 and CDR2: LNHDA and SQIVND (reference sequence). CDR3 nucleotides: TGTGCCAGTGCCGTAGGGTCCGGGGAGCTGTTTTTT. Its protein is CASAVGSGELFF.

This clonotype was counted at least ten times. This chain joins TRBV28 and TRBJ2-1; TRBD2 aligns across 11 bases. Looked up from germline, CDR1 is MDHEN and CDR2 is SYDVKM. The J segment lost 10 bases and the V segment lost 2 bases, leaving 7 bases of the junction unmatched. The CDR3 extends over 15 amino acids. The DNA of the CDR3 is TGTGCCAGCAGTTTACGTAGCGGGAGGGCCCCCGAGCAGTTCTTC. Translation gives CASSLRSGRAPEQFF.

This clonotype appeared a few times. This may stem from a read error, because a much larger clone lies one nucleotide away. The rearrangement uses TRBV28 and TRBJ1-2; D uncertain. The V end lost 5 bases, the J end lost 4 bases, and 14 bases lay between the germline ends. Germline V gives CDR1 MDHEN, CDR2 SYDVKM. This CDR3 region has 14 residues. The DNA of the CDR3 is TGTGCCAGCAGTATCCCAATGTACAGCTATGGCTACACCTTC. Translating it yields CASSIPMYSYGYTF.

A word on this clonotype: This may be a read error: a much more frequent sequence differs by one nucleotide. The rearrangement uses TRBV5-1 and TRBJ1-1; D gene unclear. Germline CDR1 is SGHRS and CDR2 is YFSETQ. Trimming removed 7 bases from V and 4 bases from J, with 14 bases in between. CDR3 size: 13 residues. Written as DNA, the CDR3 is TGCGCCAGCTATCGGGAACGGGCCACTGAAGCTTTCTTT. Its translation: CASYRERATEAFF.

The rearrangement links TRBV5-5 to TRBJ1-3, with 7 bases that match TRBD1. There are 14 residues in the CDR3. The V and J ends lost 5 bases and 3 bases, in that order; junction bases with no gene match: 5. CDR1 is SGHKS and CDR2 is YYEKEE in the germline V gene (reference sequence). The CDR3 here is CASSPQGNGNTIYF. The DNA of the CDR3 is TGTGCCAGCAGTCCACAGGGGAATGGAAACACCATATATTTT.

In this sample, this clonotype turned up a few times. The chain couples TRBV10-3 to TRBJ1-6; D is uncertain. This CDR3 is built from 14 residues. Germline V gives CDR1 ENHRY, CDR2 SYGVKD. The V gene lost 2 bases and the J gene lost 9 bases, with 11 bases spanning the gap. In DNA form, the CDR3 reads TGTGCCATCAGTGAGGAGGCTAATGGTTCACCCCTCCACTTT. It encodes CAISEEANGSPLHF.

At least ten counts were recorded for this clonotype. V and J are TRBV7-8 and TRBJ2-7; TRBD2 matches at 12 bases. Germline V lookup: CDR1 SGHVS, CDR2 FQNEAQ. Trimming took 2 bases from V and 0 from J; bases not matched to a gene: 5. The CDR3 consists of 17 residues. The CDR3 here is CASSLWTSGTSSYEQYF. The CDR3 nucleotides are TGTGCCAGCAGCTTATGGACTAGCGGGACGAGCTCCTACGAGCAGTACTTC.

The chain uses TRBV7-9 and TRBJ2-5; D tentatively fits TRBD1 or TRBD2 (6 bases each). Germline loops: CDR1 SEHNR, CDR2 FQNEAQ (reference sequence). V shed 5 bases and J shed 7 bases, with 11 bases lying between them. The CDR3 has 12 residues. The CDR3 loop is CASSQEGGTQYF. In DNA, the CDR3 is TGTGCCAGCAGCCAGGAGGGGGGGACCCAGTACTTC. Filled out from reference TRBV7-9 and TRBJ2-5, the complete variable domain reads DTGVSQNPRHKITKRGQNVTFRCDPISEHNRLYWYRQTLGQGPEFLTYFQNEAQLEKSRLLSDRFSAERPKGSFSTLEIQRTEQGDSAMYLCASSQEGGTQYFGPGTRLLVL.

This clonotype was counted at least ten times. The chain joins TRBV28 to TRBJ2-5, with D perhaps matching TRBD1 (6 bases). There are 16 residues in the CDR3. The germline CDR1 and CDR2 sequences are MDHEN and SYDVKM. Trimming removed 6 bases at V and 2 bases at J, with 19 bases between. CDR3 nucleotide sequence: TGTGCCAGCAGCCGAGTTGCAGGGGTTCGACAAGAGACCCAGTACTTC. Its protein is CASSRVAGVRQETQYF.

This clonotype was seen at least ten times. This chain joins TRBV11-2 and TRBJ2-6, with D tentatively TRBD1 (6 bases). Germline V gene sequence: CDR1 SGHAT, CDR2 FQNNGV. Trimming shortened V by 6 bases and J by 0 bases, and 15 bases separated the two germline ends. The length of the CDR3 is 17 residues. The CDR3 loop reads CASRYWGRVSGANVLTF. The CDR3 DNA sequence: TGTGCCAGCAGGTACTGGGGGCGCGTCTCTGGGGCCAACGTCCTGACTTTC.

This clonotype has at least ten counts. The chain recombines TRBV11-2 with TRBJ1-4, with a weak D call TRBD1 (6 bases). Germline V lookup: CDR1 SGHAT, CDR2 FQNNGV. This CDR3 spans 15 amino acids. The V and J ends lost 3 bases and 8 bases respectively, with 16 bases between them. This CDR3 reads CASSFGSGVTEKLFF. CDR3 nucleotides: TGTGCCAGCAGCTTCGGCTCAGGGGTGACGGAAAAACTGTTTTTT.

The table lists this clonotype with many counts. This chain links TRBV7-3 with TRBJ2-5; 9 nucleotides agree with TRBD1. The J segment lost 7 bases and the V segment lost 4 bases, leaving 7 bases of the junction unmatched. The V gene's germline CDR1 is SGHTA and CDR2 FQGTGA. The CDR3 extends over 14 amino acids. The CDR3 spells CASSSGQGLRTQYF. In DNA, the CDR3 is TGTGCCAGCAGCTCGGGACAGGGCCTTCGGACCCAGTACTTC. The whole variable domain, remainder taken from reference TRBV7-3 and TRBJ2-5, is GAGVSQTPSNKVTEKGKYVELRCDPISGHTALYWYRQSLGQGPEFLIYFQGTGAADDSGLPNDRFFAVRPEGSVSTLKIQRTERGDSAVYLCASSSGQGLRTQYFGPGTRLLVL.

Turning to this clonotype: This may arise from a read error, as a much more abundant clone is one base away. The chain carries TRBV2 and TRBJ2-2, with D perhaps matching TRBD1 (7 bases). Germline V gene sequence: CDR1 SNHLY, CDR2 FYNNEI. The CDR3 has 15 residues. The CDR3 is CASSVGTAIFRELSF. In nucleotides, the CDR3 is TGTGCCAGCAGTGTTGGGACAGCGATCTTCCGGGAGCTGTCTTTT.

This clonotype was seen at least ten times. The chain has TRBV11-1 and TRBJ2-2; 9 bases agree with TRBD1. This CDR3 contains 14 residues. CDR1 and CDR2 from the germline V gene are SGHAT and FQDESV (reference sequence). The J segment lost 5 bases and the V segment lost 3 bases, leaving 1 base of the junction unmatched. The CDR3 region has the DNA TGTGCCAGCAGCTTGGGGACAGGGACCGGGGAGCTGTTTTTT. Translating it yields CASSLGTGTGELFF.

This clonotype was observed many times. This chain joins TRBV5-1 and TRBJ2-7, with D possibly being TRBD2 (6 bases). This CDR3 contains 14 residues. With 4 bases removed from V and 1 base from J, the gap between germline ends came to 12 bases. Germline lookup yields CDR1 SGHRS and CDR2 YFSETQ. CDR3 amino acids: CASSTNGGSYEQYF. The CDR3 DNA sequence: TGCGCCAGCAGCACGAACGGGGGATCCTACGAGCAGTACTTC.

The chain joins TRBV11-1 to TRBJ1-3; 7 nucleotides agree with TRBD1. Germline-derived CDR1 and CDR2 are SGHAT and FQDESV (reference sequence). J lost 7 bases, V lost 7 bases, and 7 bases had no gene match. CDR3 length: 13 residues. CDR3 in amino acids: CASNQGDGNTIYF. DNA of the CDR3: TGTGCCAGCAACCAGGGGGACGGGAACACCATATATTTT.

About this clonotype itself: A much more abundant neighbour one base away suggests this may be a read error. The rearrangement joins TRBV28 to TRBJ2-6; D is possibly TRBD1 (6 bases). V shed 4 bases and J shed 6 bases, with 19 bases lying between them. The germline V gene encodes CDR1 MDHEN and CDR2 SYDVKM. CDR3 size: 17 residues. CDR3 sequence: CASSSVRTARMANVLTF. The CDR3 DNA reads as TGTGCCAGCAGTTCAGTCAGGACAGCCCGAATGGCCAACGTCCTGACTTTC.

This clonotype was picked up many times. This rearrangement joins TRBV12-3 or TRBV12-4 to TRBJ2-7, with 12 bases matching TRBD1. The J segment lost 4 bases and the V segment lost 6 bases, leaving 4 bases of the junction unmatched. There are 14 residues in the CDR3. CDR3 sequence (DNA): TGTGCCAGCAGGTCGGGACAGGGGGCTTACGAGCAGTACTTC. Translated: CASRSGQGAYEQYF.

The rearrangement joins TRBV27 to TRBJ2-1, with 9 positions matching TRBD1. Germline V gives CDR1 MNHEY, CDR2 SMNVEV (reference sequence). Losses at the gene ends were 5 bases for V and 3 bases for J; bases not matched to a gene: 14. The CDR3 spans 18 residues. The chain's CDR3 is CASSPLKVKDRGYNEQFF. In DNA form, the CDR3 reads TGTGCCAGCAGTCCCCTAAAAGTTAAGGACAGGGGCTACAATGAGCAGTTCTTC.

The CDR3 protein is CSARALGGPYNEQFF. For the CDR3, the DNA is TGCAGTGCTAGAGCCCTGGGGGGCCCCTACAATGAGCAGTTCTTC. The chain links TRBV20-1 to TRBJ2-1; D tentatively fits TRBD1 or TRBD2 (6 bases each). From germline, CDR1 is DFQATT and CDR2 SNEGSKA (reference sequence). The V and J ends lost 1 base and 2 bases respectively, with 12 bases between them. This CDR3 contains 15 residues.

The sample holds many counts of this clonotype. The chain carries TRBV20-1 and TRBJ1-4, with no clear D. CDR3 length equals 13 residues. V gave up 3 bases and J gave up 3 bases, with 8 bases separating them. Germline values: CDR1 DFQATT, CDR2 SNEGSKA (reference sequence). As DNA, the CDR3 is TGCAGTGCTAGCATGGCAGCTAATGAAAAACTGTTTTTT. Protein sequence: CSASMAANEKLFF.

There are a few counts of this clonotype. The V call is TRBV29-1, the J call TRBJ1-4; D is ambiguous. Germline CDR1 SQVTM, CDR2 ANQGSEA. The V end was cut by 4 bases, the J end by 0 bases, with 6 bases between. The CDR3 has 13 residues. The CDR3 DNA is TGCAGCGTTGGAGAAGCAACTAATGAAAAACTGTTTTTT. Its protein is CSVGEATNEKLFF.

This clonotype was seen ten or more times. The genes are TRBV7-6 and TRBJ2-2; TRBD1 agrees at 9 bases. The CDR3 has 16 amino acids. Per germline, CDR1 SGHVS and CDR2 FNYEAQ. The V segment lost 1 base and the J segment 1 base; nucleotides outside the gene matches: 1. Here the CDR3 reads CASSLGGQGNTGELFF. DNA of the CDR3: TGTGCCAGCAGCTTAGGGGGACAGGGGAACACCGGGGAGCTGTTTTTT.

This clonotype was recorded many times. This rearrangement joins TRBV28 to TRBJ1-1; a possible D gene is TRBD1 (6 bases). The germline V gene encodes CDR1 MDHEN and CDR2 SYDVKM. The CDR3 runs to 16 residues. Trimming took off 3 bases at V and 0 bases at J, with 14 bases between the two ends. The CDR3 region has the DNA TGTGCCAGCAGTTTGGAGGCAGGGGCTATGAACACTGAAGCTTTCTTT. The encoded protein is CASSLEAGAMNTEAFF.

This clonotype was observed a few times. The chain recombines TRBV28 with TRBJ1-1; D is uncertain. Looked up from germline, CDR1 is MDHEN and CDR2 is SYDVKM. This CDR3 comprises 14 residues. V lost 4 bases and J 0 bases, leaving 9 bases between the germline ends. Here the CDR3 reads CASSSVPMNTEAFF. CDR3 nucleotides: TGTGCCAGCAGTTCAGTACCAATGAACACTGAAGCTTTCTTT.

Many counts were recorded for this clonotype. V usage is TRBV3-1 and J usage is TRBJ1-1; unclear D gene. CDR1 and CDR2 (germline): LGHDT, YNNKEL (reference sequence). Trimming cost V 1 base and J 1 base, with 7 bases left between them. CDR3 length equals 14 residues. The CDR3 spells CASSQGRRNTEAFF. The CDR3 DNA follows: TGTGCCAGCAGCCAAGGCAGGCGGAACACTGAAGCTTTCTTT.

CDR3: CASSLAGNPVEQYF. The CDR3 nucleotides read TGTGCCAGCAGCTTAGCAGGGAACCCCGTCGAGCAGTACTTC. The chain carries TRBV7-9 and TRBJ2-7; D gene unclear. CDR1 is SEHNR, CDR2 FQNEAQ, per germline (reference sequence). The CDR3 is 14 amino acids. Between the trimmed V and J ends, which lost 0 bases and 6 bases, there was a span of 12 bases.

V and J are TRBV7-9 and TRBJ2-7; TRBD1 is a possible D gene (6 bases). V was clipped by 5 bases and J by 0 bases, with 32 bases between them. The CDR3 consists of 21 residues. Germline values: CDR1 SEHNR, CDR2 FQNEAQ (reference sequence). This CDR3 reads CASSGGRAGTRDFHSSYEQYF. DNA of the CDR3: TGTGCCAGCAGCGGGGGTAGAGCCGGGACACGGGATTTCCATAGCTCCTACGAGCAGTACTTC.

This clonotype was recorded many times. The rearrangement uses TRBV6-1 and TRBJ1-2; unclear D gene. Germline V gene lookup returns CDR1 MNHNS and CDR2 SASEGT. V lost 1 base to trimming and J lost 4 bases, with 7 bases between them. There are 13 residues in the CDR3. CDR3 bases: TGTGCCAGCAGTGAAGGGAGGGTCTATGGCTACACCTTC. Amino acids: CASSEGRVYGYTF.